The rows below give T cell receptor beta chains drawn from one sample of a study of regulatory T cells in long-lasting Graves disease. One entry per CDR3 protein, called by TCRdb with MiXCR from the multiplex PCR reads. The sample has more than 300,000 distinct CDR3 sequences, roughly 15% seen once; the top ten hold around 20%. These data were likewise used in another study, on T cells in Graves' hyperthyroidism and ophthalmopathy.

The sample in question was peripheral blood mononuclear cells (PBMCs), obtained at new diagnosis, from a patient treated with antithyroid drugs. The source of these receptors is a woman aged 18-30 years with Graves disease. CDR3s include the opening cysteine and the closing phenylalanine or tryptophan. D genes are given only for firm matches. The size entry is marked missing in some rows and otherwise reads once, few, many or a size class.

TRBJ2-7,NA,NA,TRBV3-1,CASSQDIGLLTDEQYF,TGTGCCAGCAGCCAAGATATCGGACTCTTGACGGACGAGCAGTACTTC
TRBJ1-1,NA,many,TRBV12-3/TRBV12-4,CASSPYRGAYTEAFF,TGTGCCAGCAGTCCCTACCGAGGAGCATACACTGAAGCTTTCTTT
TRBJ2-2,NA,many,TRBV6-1,CASSDRVGGGELFF,TGTGCCAGCAGTGACAGGGTTGGTGGCGGGGAGCTGTTTTTT
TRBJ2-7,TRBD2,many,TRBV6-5,CASSYSIAGGTYEQYF,TGTGCCAGCAGTTACTCGATTGCGGGGGGGACCTACGAGCAGTACTTC
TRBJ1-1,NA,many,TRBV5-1,CASSLDRNTEAFF,TGTGCCAGCAGCTTAGACAGGAACACTGAAGCTTTCTTT
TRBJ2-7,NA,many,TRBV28,CASREGGALNYEQYF,TGTGCCAGCAGGGAGGGGGGGGCCCTCAACTACGAGCAGTACTTC
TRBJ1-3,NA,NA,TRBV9,CASGPRGGAGNTIYF,TGTGCCAGCGGCCCCCGGGGAGGAGCTGGAAACACCATATATTTT
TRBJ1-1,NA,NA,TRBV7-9,CASSPRDITEAFF,TGTGCCAGCAGCCCCAGAGACATCACTGAAGCTTTCTTT
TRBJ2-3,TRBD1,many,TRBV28,CASSLDGTGEADTQYF,TGTGCCAGCAGCCTAGATGGGACAGGGGAGGCAGATACGCAGTATTTT
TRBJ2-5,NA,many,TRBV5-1,CASSLVQTETQYF,TGCGCCAGCAGCTTGGTCCAGACAGAGACCCAGTACTTC
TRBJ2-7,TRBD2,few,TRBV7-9,CASSRPSGGPYEQYF,TGTGCCAGCAGCAGACCTAGCGGGGGACCCTACGAGCAGTACTTC
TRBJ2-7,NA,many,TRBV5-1,CASSLLTGTPTEYF,TGCGCCAGCAGCCTCTTGACGGGAACTCCGACCGAGTACTTC
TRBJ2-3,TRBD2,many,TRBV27,CASSPSSSGRRDTQYF,TGTGCCAGCAGCCCATCATCTAGCGGGCGAAGAGATACGCAGTATTTT
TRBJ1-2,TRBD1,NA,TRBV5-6,CASSLVSRGAYGYTF,TGTGCCAGCAGCTTGGTTAGCAGGGGGGCCTATGGCTACACCTTC
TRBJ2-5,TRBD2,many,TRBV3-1,CANSRIGAGETQYF,TGTGCCAACAGCCGGATCGGAGCGGGGGAGACCCAGTACTTC
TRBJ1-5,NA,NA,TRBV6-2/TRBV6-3,CASRATGVRNQPQHF,TGTGCCAGCAGGGCGACAGGTGTGCGCAATCAGCCCCAGCATTTT
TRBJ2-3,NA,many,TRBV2,CASSESTGMRADTQYF,TGTGCCAGCAGTGAATCGACCGGTATGAGGGCAGATACGCAGTATTTT
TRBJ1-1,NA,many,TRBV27,CASRRAGDTEAFF,TGTGCCAGCAGAAGGGCTGGGGACACTGAAGCTTTCTTT
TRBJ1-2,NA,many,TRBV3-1,CASSQGGRTGYTF,TGTGCCAGCAGCCAAGGAGGCAGGACCGGCTACACCTTC
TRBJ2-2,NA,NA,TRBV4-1,CASSQPGRRTGELFF,TGCGCCAGCAGCCAGCCGGGACGTCGAACCGGGGAGCTGTTTTTT
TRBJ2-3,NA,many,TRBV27,CASSRRRTPTDTQYF,TGTGCCAGCAGTAGAAGGAGAACTCCCACAGATACGCAGTATTTT
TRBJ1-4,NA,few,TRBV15,CATSRVSGLNEKLFF,TGTGCCACCAGCAGAGTATCTGGGCTTAATGAAAAACTGTTTTTT
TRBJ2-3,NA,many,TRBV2,CASKNSEVDTQYF,TGTGCCAGCAAAAATAGCGAAGTGGATACGCAGTATTTT
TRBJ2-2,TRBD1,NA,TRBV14,CASSQDLDRERRGELFF,TGTGCCAGCAGCCAAGATCTAGACAGGGAAAGGCGCGGGGAGCTGTTTTTT
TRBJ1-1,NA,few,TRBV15,CATSREGWAEAFF,TGTGCCACCAGCAGAGAAGGGTGGGCTGAAGCTTTCTTT
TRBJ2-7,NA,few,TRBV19,CASKFSGSNYEQYF,TGTGCCAGTAAGTTTTCAGGTTCTAACTACGAGCAGTACTTC
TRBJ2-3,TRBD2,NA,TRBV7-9,CASSLSGRTDTQYF,TGTGCCAGCAGCTTAAGCGGGAGAACAGATACGCAGTATTTT
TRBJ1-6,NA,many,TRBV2,CASSVGPGSNNSPLHF,NA
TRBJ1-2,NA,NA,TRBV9,CASSVGAGGYTF,TGTGCCAGCAGCGTAGGGGCCGGAGGCTACACCTTC
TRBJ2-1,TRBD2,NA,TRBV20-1,CSARRLGGGRPYNEQFF,TGCAGTGCTAGAAGGCTGGGTGGCGGGAGGCCCTACAATGAGCAGTTCTTC
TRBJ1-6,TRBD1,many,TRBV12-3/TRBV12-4,CASSSSGTGYSPLHF,TGTGCCAGCAGTTCTTCCGGGACAGGGTATTCACCCCTCCACTTT
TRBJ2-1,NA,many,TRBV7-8,CASSKGLSSYNEQFF,TGTGCCAGCAGCAAGGGACTTAGCTCCTACAATGAGCAGTTCTTC
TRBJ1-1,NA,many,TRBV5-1,CASSWENTEAFF,TGCGCCAGCAGCTGGGAGAACACTGAAGCTTTCTTT
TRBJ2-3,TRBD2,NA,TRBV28,CASTPSGSRLATDTQYF,TGTGCCAGCACCCCTAGCGGGAGCAGATTAGCGACAGATACGCAGTATTTT
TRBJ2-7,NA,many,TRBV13,CASSLGKSYEQYF,TGTGCCAGCAGCTTAGGCAAGTCCTACGAGCAGTACTTC
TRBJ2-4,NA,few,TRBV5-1,CASSYDLAKNIQYF,TGCGCCAGCAGCTATGACTTAGCCAAAAACATTCAGTACTTC
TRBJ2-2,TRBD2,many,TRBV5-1,CASSLAGSGGAGELFF,TGCGCCAGCAGCTTGGCTGGCAGCGGGGGGGCCGGGGAGCTGTTTTTT
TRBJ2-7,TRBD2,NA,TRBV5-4,CASSTGGLADSYEQYF,TGTGCCAGCAGCACAGGAGGACTAGCGGACTCCTACGAGCAGTACTTC
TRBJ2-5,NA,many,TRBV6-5,CASSYGMGQETQYF,TGTGCCAGCAGTTACGGGATGGGACAAGAGACCCAGTACTTC
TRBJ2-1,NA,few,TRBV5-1,CASSREPPYNEQFF,TGCGCCAGCAGTCGGGAGCCACCCTACAATGAGCAGTTCTTC
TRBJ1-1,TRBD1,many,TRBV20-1,CSVLTGGTEAFF,TGCAGTGTTCTCACAGGGGGCACTGAAGCTTTCTTT
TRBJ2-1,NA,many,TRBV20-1,CSARDAQGHNEQFF,TGCAGTGCTAGAGATGCTCAGGGGCACAATGAGCAGTTCTTC
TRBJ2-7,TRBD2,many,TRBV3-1,CASSPQGSGGTYEQYF,TGTGCCAGCAGCCCCCAAGGTAGCGGGGGAACCTACGAGCAGTACTTC
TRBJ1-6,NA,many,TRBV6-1,CASSEVQGLNSPLHF,TGTGCCAGCAGTGAAGTCCAGGGGCTTAATTCACCCCTCCACTTT
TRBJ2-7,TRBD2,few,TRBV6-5,CASSYPSGGPSGQYF,TGTGCCAGCAGTTACCCTAGCGGGGGCCCCTCGGGGCAGTACTTC
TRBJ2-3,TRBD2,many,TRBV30,CAWSSKTSGLTDTQYF,TGTGCCTGGAGTTCCAAAACTAGCGGCCTCACAGATACGCAGTATTTT
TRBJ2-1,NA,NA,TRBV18,CASSPGLSLPQGANEQFF,TGTGCCAGCTCACCAGGACTATCGTTGCCTCAAGGCGCCAATGAGCAGTTCTTC
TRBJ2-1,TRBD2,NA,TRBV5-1,CASSSAGGTSGFYNEQFF,TGCGCCAGCAGCTCGGCAGGGGGGACTAGCGGATTCTACAATGAGCAGTTCTTC
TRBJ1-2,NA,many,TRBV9,CASSANYGYTF,TGTGCCAGCAGCGCTAACTATGGCTACACCTTC
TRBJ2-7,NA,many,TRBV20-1,CSATSPGIQSSYEQYF,TGCAGTGCTACTTCTCCAGGGATCCAGTCCTCCTACGAGCAGTACTTC
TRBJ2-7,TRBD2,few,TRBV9,CASSVSGRHYEQYF,TGTGCCAGCAGCGTTAGCGGGAGGCACTACGAGCAGTACTTC
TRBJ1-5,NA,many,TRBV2,CASSNTGGVGQPQHF,TGTGCCAGCAGTAACACGGGGGGAGTGGGTCAGCCCCAGCATTTT
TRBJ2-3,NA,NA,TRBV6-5,CASSSRGGGADTQYF,TGTGCCAGCAGTTCCCGAGGGGGTGGAGCAGATACGCAGTATTTT
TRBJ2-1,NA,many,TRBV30,CAWTEDSWAYNEQFF,TGTGCCTGGACTGAGGACAGTTGGGCCTACAATGAGCAGTTCTTC
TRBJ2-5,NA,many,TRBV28,CASSSGFGGPQETQYF,TGTGCCAGCAGTTCTGGCTTCGGGGGACCACAAGAGACCCAGTACTTC
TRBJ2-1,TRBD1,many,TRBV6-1,CASSGTGGFKWNEQFF,TGTGCCAGCAGTGGGACAGGGGGCTTTAAGTGGAATGAGCAGTTCTTC
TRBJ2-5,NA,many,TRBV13,CASSLTSPGGETQYF,TGTGCCAGCAGCTTAACATCTCCGGGCGGAGAGACCCAGTACTTC
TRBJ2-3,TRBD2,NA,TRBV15,CATSRGLAGGSPDTQYF,TGTGCCACCAGCAGAGGGCTAGCGGGGGGGTCACCCGATACGCAGTATTTT